This T cell receptor (beta chain) emerged from a study of cytomegalovirus exposure and HLA in healthy donors. Overall study: As an earlier analysis found, around 200 million T cells yielded approximately 110 million unique TCR beta sequences.

Looked up from germline, CDR1 is MNHEY and CDR2 is SVGAGI. V was pared by 5 bases and J by 0 bases, with 10 bases between. This CDR3 is built from 14 residues. A multiplex PCR was run with 60 Vbeta primers and 13 Jbeta primers. The method was immunoSEQ multiplex PCR; TCRdb's version includes in-frame clones alone and lacks a portion of them. The table lists 150,000 to 190,000 clones, 65% to 90% of them singletons, with about 6.1% in the top ten. This clone was seen a handful of times. Its specificity is not known. General study points: Productive status was seen about 90% or about 30% of the time for most TCR beta V segments in an earlier analysis. Sequencing probably produced one cluster of sequence variants that were highly shared.

This TCR derives from a woman in her forties or fifties in good health and CMV-seropositive. V gene TRBV6-5 combines with J gene TRBJ1-2; D unresolved. Sequences were obtained from PBMCs. The CDR3 bases are TGTGCCAGCAGTGACAACTGGACTAACTATGGCTACACCTTC. This gives the protein CASSDNWTNYGYTF.